Detailed here is one T cell receptor beta chain. Its cognate antigen has yet to be identified. No quality values exist for individual bases; no much larger clone is one base distant. Read against the paper, the sample's treatment or condition label means: live attenuated yellow fever vaccine strain. PBMCs were isolated from peripheral blood using a standard Ficoll-Paque protocol. CD4 and CD8 T-cell fractions were isolated with Dynabeads CD4 and CD8 positive selection kits. RNA was extracted with TriZol from bulk PBMCs, CD4 and CD8 fractions, and dextramer-positive and dextramer-negative fractions. TCR cDNA was synthesized by 5'RACE template switching, through which a universal primer site and unique molecular identifiers were introduced. cDNA synthesis was primed from both the TCR alpha and TCR beta constant segments. Library amplification involved two PCR steps, and the second step added sample barcodes and sequencing adapters. Sequencing of libraries was done on Illumina HiSeq 2500 (2x100 bp) or NovaSeq (2x150 bp). As for the original processing: Reads were demultiplexed and collapsed into UMI consensus sequences with MIGEC, and V(D)J alignment was performed with MiXCR. Clonotypes responding to the vaccine were identified with edgeR on replicate PBMC samples, with the criteria of FDR below 0.01 and a log2 fold change above 5 up to day 15. CD4 or CD8 identity was assigned to each bulk clonotype according to whether the clonotype was present at higher abundance in the sequenced CD4 repertoire or the sequenced CD8 repertoire. TCRdb reprocessing: public reads trimmed at Q25 with fastp, clones called with MiXCR, in-frame beta chains kept. For every CDR3 protein sequence, its rows merge into one entry that carries the most common genes and DNA. TCRdb's processing, not the authors', yielded these V and J calls. This sample is represented by under 300,000 distinct CDR3 sequences; 10% to 15% of them were singletons. Roughly 0.5% of the sample goes to the ten largest clones.

The sample belongs to a study of T cells after yellow fever vaccination (dated 2019 in TCRdb). Notes on the research overall: The SMART-Seq v4 Ultra Low Input RNA kit was used to prepare libraries from fractions with low cell numbers. To follow T-cell clones before and after both primary and booster YFV17D yellow fever vaccination, bulk TCR alpha and beta repertoires underwent longitudinal sequencing. Two healthy male donors, one aged 18 to 29 and one aged 30 to 40 years, were included in the cohort. Blood was collected at multiple timepoints before and after primary and secondary immunization, and bulk PBMC replicates and cell subsets were isolated.

The paper as a whole reports these results and caveats: The secondary T-cell response was weaker than the primary response but faster, peaking on day 5 instead of day 15. Because only a couple of donors were included in the study, the extent to which the findings can be generalized is limited. A small fraction of clonotypes showed up in both the CD4 and CD8 compartments, probably as a result of convergent recombination. Most clones expanded after primary vaccination were re-detected after the booster (96% of CD4 and around 88% of CD8), suggesting broad memory maintenance. Computational filtering was required because FACS-sorted repertoires could contain abundant contaminating clonotypes from the bulk population.

The germline V gene encodes CDR1 KGHDR and CDR2 SFDVKD. Including the terminal cysteine and phenylalanine, the CDR3 comprises 14 residues. Solely the CDR3 DNA is kept, with 42 bases framed from the first base. V lost 6 bases and J lost 3 bases; the stretch between them is 14 bases long. Here the sequenced sample was CD4+ T cells sorted from PBMCs, taken 45 days after the yellow fever booster vaccination. The sequence joins TRBV24-1 to TRBJ2-7; TRBD1 could be the D gene, as 6 bases match. The receptor was isolated from a young man who received the YFV17D yellow fever vaccine. The nucleotide sequence reads TGTGCCACCAGTCGCATAGGACAGTTCTACGAGCAGTACTTC. Translated, this is CATSRIGQFYEQYF.